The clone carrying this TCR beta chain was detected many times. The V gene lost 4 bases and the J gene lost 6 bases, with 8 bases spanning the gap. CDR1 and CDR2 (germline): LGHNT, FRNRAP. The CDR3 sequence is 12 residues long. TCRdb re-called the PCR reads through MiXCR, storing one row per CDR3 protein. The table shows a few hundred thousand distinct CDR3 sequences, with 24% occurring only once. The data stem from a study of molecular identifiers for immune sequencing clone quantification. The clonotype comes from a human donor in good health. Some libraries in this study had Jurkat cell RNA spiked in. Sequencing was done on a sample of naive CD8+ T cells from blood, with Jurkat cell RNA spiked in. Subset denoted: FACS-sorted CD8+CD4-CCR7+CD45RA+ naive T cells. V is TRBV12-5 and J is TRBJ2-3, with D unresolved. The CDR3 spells CASGWEMDTQYF. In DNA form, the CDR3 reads TGTGCTAGTGGTTGGGAAATGGATACGCAGTATTTT. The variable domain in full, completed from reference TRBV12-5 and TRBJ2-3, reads DARVTQTPRHKVTEMGQEVTMRCQPILGHNTVFWYRQTMMQGLELLAYFRNRAPLDDSGMPKDRFSAEMPDATLATLKIQPSEPRDSAVYFCASGWEMDTQYFGPGTRLTVL.